This T cell receptor beta chain comes out of a study of T cells in Graves' hyperthyroidism and ophthalmopathy (dated by TCRdb to about 2019). A note on the overall study: Peripheral blood was collected at initial diagnosis, before any treatment. TCR V-J signatures able to tell the groups apart were searched for in a discovery cohort of 100 patients, of whom fewer than 45 had Graves' ophthalmopathy and more than 55 had stable Graves' hyperthyroidism. An independent validation cohort of fewer than 20 hyperthyroidism patients and roughly 16 patients who later progressed to ophthalmopathy tested prospective prediction of ophthalmopathy. For training and testing, the 110 or so patients in the discovery cohort were randomly divided in a 7:3 ratio. The study also compared thyroid tissue and blood T-cell repertoires from five or six Graves' hyperthyroidism patients. Once sampling was done, hyperthyroidism patients were given methimazole at a starting dose of 30 mg daily, whereas ophthalmopathy patients were given high-dose intravenous methylprednisolone. According to the paper, TCR Vbeta CDR3 sequencing was carried out on approximately 140 peripheral blood samples, which came from 40 to 45 ophthalmopathy, around 75 hyperthyroidism and approximately 17 progressor patients. General findings and caveats noted by the study authors: Sample size was not statistically predetermined, and blinding of investigators to group allocation was not performed. Most expanded thyroid clonotypes (frequency above 0.001) were also detected in blood, a finding suggesting that blood repertoires may reflect thyroid immune responses. Ophthalmopathy was separated from stable hyperthyroidism by a 13 V-J signature model, with around 90% sensitivity and about 84% specificity obtained in cross-validation and 80%/75% obtained in testing. In validation, progression to ophthalmopathy was predicted by the model with almost 71% sensitivity and just over 72% specificity, a median of approximately 6.5 months before onset.

The TCR beta CDR3 regions were amplified from the RNA transcripts. The TCR CDR3 was subjected to a first round of RT-PCR using the HTBI primer set and the Qiagen OneStep RT-PCR kit. The libraries were constructed in a second round of multiplex PCR and then size-selected and purified. The libraries were sequenced on an Illumina HiSeq2000 using paired-end 100 bp reads. As for the authors' bioinformatics: SOAPnuke was used to process the raw data, removing reads that contained adapters or uncalled bases, had a mean Phred below 15, or lacked an exact match to the constant primer or identifier. High-quality paired reads were merged using COPE v1.2.5, and each unique nucleotide sequence was defined as a clonotype. MiTCR v1.1 was used to align clonotypes to the IMGT TRBV, TRBD and TRBJ reference segments. Only V-J combinations with frequency above 0.0001, covering 98% to 99.2% of repertoires, were analysed. A TCS score was defined as the ratio of F50 (clonal expansion) to E x V (chaos), with BLOSUM62-based TCRdist applied between CDR3 peptides within each V-J. Welch's t-statistics and random forest reduced approximately 520 V-J features to 10 to 15, which were used in a naive Bayes classifier (R e1071). TCRdb trimmed the raw reads at Q25, called clones with MiXCR and kept productive beta chains. All rows with the same CDR3 protein become a single entry with the most common DNA and genes. The V and J calls and clone size come from TCRdb's table, not from the authors' own analysis. Recorded for this sample are a few hundred thousand distinct CDR3 sequences; roughly 13% of them occurred a single time. Around 21% of the sample lies in the top ten.

Hyperthyroidism patients were aged 18 to 65 years and newly diagnosed, with disease duration of less than 2 months. Any patient with an uncontrolled infection, another autoimmune disease, pregnancy or lactation was excluded. Diagnoses were established on the basis of clinical symptoms, serum thyroxine and TRAb, thyroid ultrasound, and orbital computed tomography. For progressor patients, blood was drawn at the first diagnosis of hyperthyroidism, before any ophthalmopathy symptoms had appeared. PBMCs were isolated from 10 ml of fresh peripheral blood by Ficoll-Paque density gradient centrifugation. Progressor patients were first diagnosed with Graves' hyperthyroidism and then developed ophthalmopathy during follow-up. Trizol reagent was used to extract total RNA, and RNA quality was then checked on an Agilent 2100 Bioanalyzer. In this sample, this clonotype turned up a few times. Its specific antigen is unknown. Per-base qualities were not stored, and no clone one base away is much larger.

Reading the germline V gene gives CDR1 LGHNT and CDR2 FRNRAP. The cysteine opens and the phenylalanine closes a CDR3 of 16 amino acids. The entry retains the CDR3 DNA only, 48 bases that are in frame from base 1. A distance of 11 bases separates the germline ends of V and J, which lose 0 bases and 0 bases respectively. The sequence links TRBV12-5 to TRBJ1-2; D gene: possibly TRBD1, on 6 matching bases. The sequence derives from a man aged 30 to 39 with Graves' hyperthyroidism that later progressed to Graves' ophthalmopathy. Sequenced input: blood. CDR3 region: CASGLVGQNPNYGYTF. The nucleotides read TGTGCTAGTGGTTTGGTTGGACAGAATCCTAACTATGGCTACACCTTC.